These 2 T cell receptor beta chains came from one sample sequenced in a study of primary melanoma T cells and metastatic recurrence (dated by TCRdb to about 2020). Library preparation employed the immunoSEQ multiplex PCR assay. TCRdb provides this immuneACCESS table in a form limited to in-frame rearrangements. Some clones are lacking; in checked studies, under half of them reflect an unresolved V gene, and why the rest are absent is not known. The sample table holds approximately 250 clones, of which around 86% were seen once. Roughly 13% of the sample belongs to the ten largest clones. The sequencing input was melanoma tumor tissue. These receptors were taken from a human donor with melanoma.

This chain uses TRBV12-5 with TRBJ2-2; D call uncertain. The CDR3 is made up of 14 amino acids. V lost 5 bases and J 4 bases, leaving 11 bases between the germline ends. Germline loops: CDR1 LGHNT, CDR2 FRNRAP. CDR3 in DNA: TGTGCTAGTGGTGGATTGGGGTTCACCGGGGAGCTGTTTTTT. Translating gives CASGGLGFTGELFF.

The V call is TRBV11-1, the J call TRBJ2-3, with 9 bases lining up with TRBD2. Losses at the gene ends were 5 bases for V and 1 base for J; bases not matched to a gene: 7. CDR1 and CDR2 from the germline V gene are SGHAT and FQDESV (reference sequence). The CDR3 spans 16 residues. This chain's CDR3 is CASSPPQRGGTDTQYF. The CDR3 DNA sequence: TGTGCCAGCAGCCCCCCCCAGCGGGGGGGCACAGATACGCAGTATTTT.